These 29 T cell receptor beta chains originate from one sample sequenced in a study of cytomegalovirus exposure and HLA in healthy donors. 13 Jbeta primers and 60 Vbeta primers were used for the PCR. This table comes from immunoSEQ multiplex PCR, and its TCRdb copy is limited to in-frame clones, with some not included. The repertoire holds 18,000 or so clones, with more than 60% as singletons. Material: PBMCs. The origin of the receptors is a man between 18 and 35 years old in good health and CMV-seronegative.

This clone has just a few counts. The V call is TRBV30, the J call TRBJ1-3; TRBD1 agrees at 9 bases. The CDR3 has 18 amino acids. Germline loops: CDR1 GTSNPN, CDR2 SVGIG (reference sequence). With 3 bases clipped from V and 0 bases from J, the junction kept 12 bases outside the gene matches. The CDR3 protein is CAWSPGTGRLDSGNTIYF. The DNA of the CDR3 is TGTGCCTGGAGCCCCGGGACAGGGCGCCTGGACTCTGGAAACACCATATATTTT.

The chain uses TRBV30 and TRBJ2-1; D uncertain. The CDR3 extends over 11 amino acids. Trimming left V 5 bases short and J 4 bases short, with 6 bases between. The germline V gene encodes CDR1 GTSNPN and CDR2 SVGIG (reference sequence). CDR3 sequence: CAWGGYNEQFF. In DNA, the CDR3 is TGTGCCTGGGGCGGTTACAATGAGCAGTTCTTC.

The count of this clone is one. The V gene is TRBV5-1, the J gene TRBJ2-7; TRBD2 agrees at 14 bases. J lost 2 bases, V lost 3 bases, and 4 bases had no gene match. Germline loops: CDR1 SGHRS, CDR2 YFSETQ. This CDR3 has 16 amino acids. CDR3 DNA sequence: TGCGCCAGCAGCTGGGGGGGACTAGCGGGGGCCTACGAGCAGTACTTC. Translation gives CASSWGGLAGAYEQYF.

The chain couples TRBV2 to TRBJ2-7; 8 bases match TRBD1. With 4 bases clipped from V and 5 bases from J, the junction kept 10 bases outside the gene matches. This CDR3 is built from 15 residues. The germline V gene has CDR1 SNHLY and CDR2 FYNNEI. In nucleotides, the CDR3 is TGTGCCAGCAGTGGTACCGGGACAGGTACCCACGAGCAGTACTTC. Encoded protein: CASSGTGTGTHEQYF.

The CDR3 sequence is CASSLVSGGMYQPQHF. The CDR3 DNA reads as TGTGCCAGCAGCTTAGTGTCAGGGGGCATGTATCAGCCCCAGCATTTT. V and J are TRBV7-9 and TRBJ1-5, with TRBD1 matching over 8 bases. CDR1 and CDR2 from the germline V gene are SEHNR and FQNEAQ (reference sequence). The CDR3 length is 16 residues. V gave up 1 base and J gave up 5 bases; unmatched junction bases: 7.

This clone was counted once. The rearrangement joins TRBV2 to TRBJ2-5, with a tentative D call TRBD2 (5 bases). CDR3 length equals 15 residues. With 3 bases removed from V and 3 bases from J, the gap between germline ends came to 14 bases. Germline V lookup: CDR1 SNHLY, CDR2 FYNNEI. DNA of the CDR3: TGTGCCAGCAGTGATATGGCTAGCTTTGAAGAGACCCAGTACTTC. Translated, it gives CASSDMASFEETQYF.

V is TRBV7-2 and J is TRBJ1-1; 9 bases are a match to TRBD1. The CDR3 is 13 residues long. The germline V gene encodes CDR1 SGHTA and CDR2 FQGNSA. With V trimmed by 5 bases and J by 7 bases, 5 bases remained unmatched. CDR3 region: CASSEQGAGEAFF. Here the CDR3 DNA reads TGTGCCAGCAGCGAACAGGGGGCCGGTGAAGCTTTCTTT. Variable domain in full (rest from reference TRBV7-2 and TRBJ1-1): GAGVSQSPSNKVTEKGKDVELRCDPISGHTALYWYRQSLGQGLEFLIYFQGNSAPDKSGLPSDRFSAERTGGSVSTLTIQRTQQEDSAVYLCASSEQGAGEAFFGQGTRLTVV.

The chain uses TRBV30 and TRBJ2-7; 11 bases line up with TRBD2. The CDR3 has 15 amino acids. The germline V gene encodes CDR1 GTSNPN and CDR2 SVGIG (reference sequence). Losses at the gene ends were 0 bases for V and 6 bases for J; bases not matched to a gene: 7. In nucleotides, the CDR3 is TGTGCCTGGAGTGTAACTCTAGCGGGAGGCGGCGAGCAGTACTTC. Its translation: CAWSVTLAGGGEQYF.

CDR3 DNA: TGTGCCTGGAGTGTGCAGAATCCAGATACGCAGTATTTT. Residues: CAWSVQNPDTQYF. This chain uses TRBV30 with TRBJ2-3; no clear D. Deletions cut 0 bases from V and 4 bases from J, with 8 bases between. This CDR3 has 13 residues. Germline V gene lookup returns CDR1 GTSNPN and CDR2 SVGIG (reference sequence). The whole variable domain, remainder taken from reference TRBV30 and TRBJ2-3, is SQTIHQWPATLVQPVGSPLSLECTVEGTSNPNLYWYRQAAGRGLQLLFYSVGIGQISSEVPQNLSASRPQDRQFILSSKKLLLSDSGFYLCAWSVQNPDTQYFGPGTRLTVL.

The chain combines TRBV5-1 with TRBJ1-2; 7 bases match TRBD1. The V segment lost 4 bases and the J segment 6 bases; nucleotides outside the gene matches: 15. There are 16 residues in the CDR3. Germline CDR1 is SGHRS and CDR2 is YFSETQ. CDR3: CASSRQSPTGADGYTF. The CDR3 coding sequence is TGCGCCAGCAGCCGTCAAAGTCCAACAGGGGCGGATGGCTACACCTTC. Combining the CDR3 with reference TRBV5-1 and TRBJ1-2 gives the whole variable domain KAGVTQTPRYLIKTRGQQVTLSCSPISGHRSVSWYQQTPGQGLQFLFEYFSETQRNKGNFPGRFSGRQFSNSRSEMNVSTLELGDSALYLCASSRQSPTGADGYTFGSGTRLTVV.

V usage is TRBV4-2 and J usage is TRBJ1-1; possibly TRBD1 for D (6 bases). The CDR3 runs 13 residues. Trimming pared 0 bases from V and 11 bases from J, leaving 13 bases between. Germline V gene data show CDR1 as LGHNA and CDR2 as YNFKEQ. CDR3 in amino acids: CASSQEGGLVAFF. The DNA of the CDR3 is TGTGCCAGCAGCCAAGAAGGGGGACTAGTGGCTTTCTTT.

The chain combines TRBV5-6 with TRBJ2-7; D might be TRBD2 (6 bases). V dropped 1 base and J dropped 7 bases, with 12 bases sitting between them. In germline, CDR1 is SGHDT, CDR2 YYEEEE. This CDR3 has 13 residues. In DNA, the CDR3 is TGTGCCAGCAGCTTGAATAAACGGGGGGAGCAGTACTTC. It is translated as CASSLNKRGEQYF.

This chain joins TRBV18 and TRBJ1-2; possible D gene TRBD1, 5 bases. Germline CDR1 is KGHSH and CDR2 is LQKENI. The CDR3 covers 13 residues. Trimming took off 6 bases at V and 8 bases at J, with 16 bases between the two ends. The CDR3 bases are TGTGCCAGCTCGCCCTCGGACAAGGCGGGCTACACCTTC. Its protein is CASSPSDKAGYTF.

This sequence joins TRBV30 and TRBJ1-2, with TRBD1 as a possible D gene (6 bases). Deletions cut 5 bases from V and 1 base from J, with 11 bases between. CDR3 length: 13 amino acids. Germline CDR1 reads GTSNPN; CDR2 reads SVGIG (reference sequence). The CDR3: CAWGARGNYGYTF. Written as DNA, the CDR3 is TGTGCCTGGGGAGCCAGGGGTAACTATGGCTACACCTTC.

The chain employs TRBV30 and TRBJ2-7; D is perhaps TRBD1 (6 bases). V was shortened by 2 bases and J by 0 bases, with 11 bases between the two germline ends. CDR1 GTSNPN and CDR2 SVGIG come from the germline V gene (reference sequence). There are 14 residues in the CDR3. The CDR3 protein is CAWSSGQPSYEQYF. CDR3 in DNA: TGTGCCTGGAGTAGCGGACAGCCCTCCTACGAGCAGTACTTC. The whole variable domain, filled in from reference TRBV30 and TRBJ2-7, reads SQTIHQWPATLVQPVGSPLSLECTVEGTSNPNLYWYRQAAGRGLQLLFYSVGIGQISSEVPQNLSASRPQDRQFILSSKKLLLSDSGFYLCAWSSGQPSYEQYFGPGTRLTVT.

The chain combines TRBV25-1 with TRBJ1-2, with no clear D. V shed 8 bases and J shed 0 bases, with 7 bases lying between them. This CDR3 has 12 residues. Per the germline V gene, CDR1 is MGHDK and CDR2 is SYGVNS. The CDR3 coding sequence is TGTGCCAGCCACCAGACTAACTATGGCTACACCTTC. Protein: CASHQTNYGYTF.

The chain links TRBV30 to TRBJ2-1, with TRBD1 as a possible D gene (6 bases). CDR3 length equals 11 residues. Per germline, CDR1 GTSNPN and CDR2 SVGIG (reference sequence). V was cut by 4 bases and J by 8 bases, with 9 bases left in between. The CDR3 nucleotides are TGTGCCTGGAAGGGGGTCGATGAGCAGTTCTTC. Its protein product is CAWKGVDEQFF.

V gene TRBV5-1 combines with J gene TRBJ2-7, with TRBD1 matching 7 bases. The CDR3 contains 16 residues. With 4 bases clipped from V and 3 bases from J, the junction kept 13 bases outside the gene matches. Germline V lookup: CDR1 SGHRS, CDR2 YFSETQ. CDR3 residues: CASSPNRQGVRYEQYF. The CDR3 DNA follows: TGCGCCAGCAGCCCAAATAGACAGGGTGTGCGCTACGAGCAGTACTTC.

This clone is a singleton in its sample. This chain links TRBV30 with TRBJ1-1, with TRBD1 as a possible D gene (6 bases). Between the trimmed V and J ends, which lost 4 bases and 11 bases, there was a span of 17 bases. Germline loops: CDR1 GTSNPN, CDR2 SVGIG (reference sequence). The CDR3 is 12 residues long. The CDR3: CAWNQGRDLAFF. The CDR3 bases are TGTGCCTGGAACCAGGGGCGCGACTTGGCTTTCTTT.

Here the CDR3 DNA reads TGTGCCTGGAGACAGGGACTAGCGGGGGGGCCGGTCACAGATACGCAGTATTTT. Its protein is CAWRQGLAGGPVTDTQYF. The gene calls are TRBV30 and TRBJ2-3, with 16 bases that match TRBD2. The CDR3 totals 18 residues. The germline gives CDR1 GTSNPN, CDR2 SVGIG (reference sequence). The junction had 8 bases not matched to a gene; V was cut back by 3 bases and J by 2 bases.

The V and J genes are TRBV25-1 and TRBJ1-3, with TRBD1 as a possible D gene (5 bases). CDR3 length: 15 amino acids. V gave up 1 base and J gave up 3 bases, with 10 bases separating them. Germline CDR1 is MGHDK and CDR2 is SYGVNS. CDR3 in DNA: TGTGCCAGCAGTGAATTTGGGGGGAGTGGAAACACCATATATTTT. Protein product: CASSEFGGSGNTIYF.

The chain recombines TRBV29-1 with TRBJ2-5, with 9 positions matching TRBD1. Trimming removed 6 bases from V and 5 bases from J; junction bases left unmatched: 7. Germline CDR1 reads SQVTM; CDR2 reads ANQGSEA. The CDR3 extends over 13 amino acids. This CDR3 is CSVATGGAETQYF. The CDR3, as DNA: TGCAGCGTCGCTACAGGGGGCGCGGAGACCCAGTACTTC.

The genes are TRBV6-5 and TRBJ2-5; weak D call: TRBD2 (6 bases). The CDR3 is made up of 11 amino acids. Germline CDR1 is MNHEY and CDR2 is SVGAGI. V was clipped by 6 bases and J by 7 bases, with 9 bases between them. The CDR3 region is CASSMGGTQYF. In nucleotides, the CDR3 is TGTGCCAGCAGCATGGGGGGGACCCAGTACTTC.

This clone was counted between two and nine times. The CDR3 spells CASRYRGRDTEAFF. CDR3 bases: TGTGCCAGCAGGTACAGGGGAAGAGACACTGAAGCTTTCTTT. The chain links TRBV6-5 to TRBJ1-1, with 7 nucleotides matching TRBD1. The germline V gene has CDR1 MNHEY and CDR2 SVGAGI. This CDR3 region has 14 residues. The V gene end was trimmed by 6 bases and the J gene end by 3 bases; junction bases not matched to a gene: 7.

The chain couples TRBV2 to TRBJ2-7; D might be TRBD1 (6 bases). The CDR3 runs to 14 residues. Germline values: CDR1 SNHLY, CDR2 FYNNEI. V gave up 3 bases and J gave up 2 bases, with 11 bases separating them. The CDR3: CASSERQVAYEQYF. For the CDR3, the DNA is TGTGCCAGCAGTGAGAGACAGGTTGCCTACGAGCAGTACTTC.

The count of this clone is one. The rearrangement joins TRBV4-2 to TRBJ2-7; 7 bases map to TRBD2. This CDR3 has 15 amino acids. Germline loops: CDR1 LGHNA, CDR2 YNFKEQ. The junction had 2 bases not matched to a gene; V was cut back by 0 bases and J by 0 bases. The CDR3: CASSQEGGSSYEQYF. The CDR3 DNA reads as TGTGCCAGCAGCCAAGAGGGCGGGAGCTCCTACGAGCAGTACTTC.

The chain recombines TRBV9 with TRBJ1-3; D unclear. The V end lost 0 bases, the J end lost 0 bases, and 4 bases lay between the germline ends. This CDR3 has 14 amino acids. Germline CDR1 reads SGDLS; CDR2 reads YYNGEE. The CDR3 is CASSVANSGNTIYF. The CDR3 DNA sequence: TGTGCCAGCAGCGTAGCCAACTCTGGAAACACCATATATTTT.

V gene TRBV4-3 combines with J gene TRBJ1-1, with D perhaps TRBD1 (5 bases). CDR3 length: 15 residues. From germline, CDR1 is LGHNA and CDR2 YSLEER. V lost 1 base to trimming and J lost 4 bases, with 13 bases between them. The CDR3 here is CASSQVGGLGTEAFF. The DNA of the CDR3 is TGCGCCAGCAGCCAAGTGGGGGGTCTGGGCACTGAAGCTTTCTTT.

This CDR3 is CAWSSHGSNQPQHF. As DNA, the CDR3 is TGTGCCTGGAGTAGCCACGGGAGCAATCAGCCCCAGCATTTT. The chain combines TRBV30 with TRBJ1-5, with unresolved D. This CDR3 is 14 amino acids long. The germline V and J ends were trimmed by 2 bases and 1 base, with 9 bases remaining between them. The germline V gene has CDR1 GTSNPN and CDR2 SVGIG (reference sequence).